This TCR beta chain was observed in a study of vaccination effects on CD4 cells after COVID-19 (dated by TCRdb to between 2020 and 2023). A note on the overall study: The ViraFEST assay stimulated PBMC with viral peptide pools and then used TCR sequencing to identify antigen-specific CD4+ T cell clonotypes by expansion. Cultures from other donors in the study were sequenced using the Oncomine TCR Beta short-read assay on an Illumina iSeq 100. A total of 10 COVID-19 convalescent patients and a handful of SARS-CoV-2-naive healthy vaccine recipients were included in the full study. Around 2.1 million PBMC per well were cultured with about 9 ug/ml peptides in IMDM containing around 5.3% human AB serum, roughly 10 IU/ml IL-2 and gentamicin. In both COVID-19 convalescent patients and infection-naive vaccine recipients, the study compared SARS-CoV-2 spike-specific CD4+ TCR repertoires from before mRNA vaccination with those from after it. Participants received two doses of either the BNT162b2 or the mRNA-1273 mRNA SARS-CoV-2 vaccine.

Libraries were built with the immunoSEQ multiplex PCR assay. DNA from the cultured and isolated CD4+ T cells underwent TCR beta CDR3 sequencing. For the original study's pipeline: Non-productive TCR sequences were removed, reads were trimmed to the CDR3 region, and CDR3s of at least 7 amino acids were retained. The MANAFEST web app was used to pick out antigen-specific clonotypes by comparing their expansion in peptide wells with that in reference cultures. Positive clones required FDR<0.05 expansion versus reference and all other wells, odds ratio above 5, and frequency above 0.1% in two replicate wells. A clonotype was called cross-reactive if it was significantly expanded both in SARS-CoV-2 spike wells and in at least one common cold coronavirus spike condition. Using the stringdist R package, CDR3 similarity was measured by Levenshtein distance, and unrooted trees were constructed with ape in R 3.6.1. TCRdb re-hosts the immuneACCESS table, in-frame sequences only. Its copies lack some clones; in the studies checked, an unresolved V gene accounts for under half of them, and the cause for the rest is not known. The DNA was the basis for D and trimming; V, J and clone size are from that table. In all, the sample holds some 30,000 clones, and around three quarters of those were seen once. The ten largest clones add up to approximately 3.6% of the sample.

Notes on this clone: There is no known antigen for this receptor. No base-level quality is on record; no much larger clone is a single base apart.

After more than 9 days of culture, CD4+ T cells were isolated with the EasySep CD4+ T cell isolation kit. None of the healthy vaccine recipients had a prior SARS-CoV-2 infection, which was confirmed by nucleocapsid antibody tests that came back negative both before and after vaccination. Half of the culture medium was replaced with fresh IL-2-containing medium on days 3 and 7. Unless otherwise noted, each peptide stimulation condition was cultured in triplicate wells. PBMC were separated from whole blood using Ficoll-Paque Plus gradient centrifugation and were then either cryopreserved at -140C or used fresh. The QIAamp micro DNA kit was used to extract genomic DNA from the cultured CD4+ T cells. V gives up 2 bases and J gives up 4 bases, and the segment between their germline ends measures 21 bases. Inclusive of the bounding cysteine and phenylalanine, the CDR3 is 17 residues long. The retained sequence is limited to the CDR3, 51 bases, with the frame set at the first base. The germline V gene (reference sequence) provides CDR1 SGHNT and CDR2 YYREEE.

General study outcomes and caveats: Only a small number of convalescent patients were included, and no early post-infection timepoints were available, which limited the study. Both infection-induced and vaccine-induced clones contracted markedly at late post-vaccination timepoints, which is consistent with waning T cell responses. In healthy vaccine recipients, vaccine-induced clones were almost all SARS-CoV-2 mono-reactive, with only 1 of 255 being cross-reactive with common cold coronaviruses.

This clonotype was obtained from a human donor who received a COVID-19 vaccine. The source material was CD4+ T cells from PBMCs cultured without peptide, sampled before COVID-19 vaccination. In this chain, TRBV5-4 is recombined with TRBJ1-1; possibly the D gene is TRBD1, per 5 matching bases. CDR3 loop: CASSLKEGYRRFTEAFF. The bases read TGTGCCAGCAGCTTAAAAGAAGGATACAGGCGGTTCACTGAAGCTTTCTTT.